This T cell receptor (beta chain) derives from a study of blood T cell repertoires in COVID-19. Study information: The United States, Italy and Spain provided the acute and convalescent COVID-19 samples.

Here immunoSEQ multiplex PCR was the method, and the copy in TCRdb shows in-frame clones only, minus some. This sample has a few hundred thousand clones, with 85% to 90% found just once. V shed 6 bases, J shed 4 bases, and the junction held 8 bases outside the gene matches. Germline CDR1 ENHRY, CDR2 SYGVKD. The CDR3 consists of 18 residues. Input material: peripheral blood. This clonotype was sampled from a woman in her thirties or forties who had recovered from COVID-19. The J gene is TRBJ2-2, the V gene TRBV10-3; 16 bases align to TRBD2. CDR3 DNA: TGTGCCATCAGGCCCACCGGGACTAGCGGGAGGGTCACCGGGGAGCTGTTTTTT. Translated, it gives CAIRPTGTSGRVTGELFF.